These 16 T cell receptor beta chains were all obtained from the same sample, sequenced in a study of shared clonotypes between healthy human individuals (dated by TCRdb to about 2020). CD8 naive samples were obtained by positive selection for CCR7 among CD45RO-negative cells, yielding a CD45RA+CCR7+ population from which TemRA cells were excluded. Libraries were prepared through the immunoSEQ multiplex PCR assay. TCRdb obtained this table from immuneACCESS and retained in-frame rearrangements with V and J assigned. These tables miss some clones; where compared with another copy, unresolved V genes account for less than half of the shortfall, and the remainder is unexplained. The sample table shows about 2.1 million clones, and about 93% are seen once. The top ten clones comprise 1.5% to 2% of the sample. The specimen was naive CD8+ T cells from PBMCs. The cell subset or site label, as the study defines it: CD45RA+CCR7+. All receptors derive from a young man in good health. Some clones in this sample may be carry-over from other donors' samples.

This chain links TRBV28 with TRBJ1-6, with D possibly being TRBD1 (5 bases). V lost 2 bases and J 6 bases, leaving 8 bases between the germline ends. Germline CDR1 MDHEN, CDR2 SYDVKM. The CDR3 is 14 residues long. CDR3 nucleotide sequence: TGTGCCAGCAGTTTACGACAGAGTAATTCACCCCTCCACTTT. This translates into CASSLRQSNSPLHF.

The chain combines TRBV30 with TRBJ2-5; a possible D gene is TRBD2 (5 bases). The CDR3 has 13 amino acids. The germline gives CDR1 GTSNPN, CDR2 SVGIG (reference sequence). In DNA, the CDR3 is TGTGCATACCTTTCGGGGTACCAAGAGACCCAGTACTTC. It translates to CAYLSGYQETQYF.

The chain combines TRBV21-1 with TRBJ2-7; the listed D gene, TRBD2, was not tested against the DNA. TRBV21-1 is shown as a pseudogene. The CDR3 consists of 14 residues. The CDR3 coding sequence is TGTGCCAGCAGCAACGTCCGGAGCTCCTACGAGCAGTACTTC. Residues: CASSNVRSSYEQYF.

The sample holds one count of this clone. The CDR3 spells CASSQRDFPYNEQFF. The CDR3, as DNA: TGTGCCAGCAGCCAACGGGACTTTCCCTACAATGAGCAGTTCTTC. This rearrangement joins TRBV28 to TRBJ2-1; weak D call: TRBD2 (6 bases). The CDR3 contains 15 residues. V was trimmed by 6 bases and J by 2 bases, leaving 14 bases between them. From germline, CDR1 is MDHEN and CDR2 SYDVKM.

A remark on this clone: At the DNA level, this CDR3 is encoded by other sequences in the same sample as well. J is TRBJ1-2 and V is TRBV5-8, with D unclear. Trimming left V 2 bases short and J 7 bases short, with 3 bases between. The CDR3 is 10 residues long. CDR1 and CDR2 from the germline V gene are SGHTS and YDEGEE. CDR3 DNA: TGTGCCAGCAGCTTTGGTGGCTACACCTTC. This sequence encodes CASSFGGYTF.

In DNA form, the CDR3 reads TGTGCCAGCAAAGCCACGCCGGAGGGCCGGGCCGGGGAGCTGTTTTTT. Its protein product is CASKATPEGRAGELFF. The chain joins TRBV7-9 to TRBJ2-2, with D possibly matching TRBD2 (6 bases). Germline CDR1 reads SEHNR; CDR2 reads FQNEAQ (reference sequence). The ends were cut back, 7 bases at V and 6 bases at J, with 21 bases in the middle. The length of the CDR3 is 16 residues.

In DNA, the CDR3 is TGTGCCAGCAGCCACGGACAGTCCAACTATGGCTACACCTTC. It encodes CASSHGQSNYGYTF. The V gene is TRBV2, the J gene TRBJ1-2; D possibly corresponds to TRBD1 (6 bases). CDR3 length equals 14 residues. Germline-derived CDR1 and CDR2 are SNHLY and FYNNEI. V was shortened by 6 bases and J by 2 bases, with 13 bases between the two germline ends. The entire variable domain, with the rest obtained from reference TRBV2 and TRBJ1-2, is as follows: EPEVTQTPSHQVTQMGQEVILRCVPISNHLYFYWYRQILGQKVEFLVSFYNNEISEKSEIFDDQFSVERPDGSNFTLKIRSTKLEDSAMYFCASSHGQSNYGYTFGSGTRLTVV.

The chain recombines TRBV11-2 with TRBJ2-3; 10 bases line up with TRBD2. The CDR3 runs 16 residues. The germline V gene has CDR1 SGHAT and CDR2 FQNNGV. The ends lost 1 base at V and 4 bases at J; junction bases unmatched: 5. The CDR3 sequence is CASSLVSGRGADTQYF. CDR3 sequence (DNA): TGTGCCAGCAGCTTAGTAAGCGGGAGGGGGGCAGATACGCAGTATTTT.

This rearrangement joins TRBV7-9 to TRBJ2-7; the match to TRBD2 covers 9 bases. The CDR3 runs to 16 residues. The germline CDR1 and CDR2 sequences are SEHNR and FQNEAQ (reference sequence). The V gene end was trimmed by 5 bases and the J gene end by 1 base; junction bases not matched to a gene: 9. Here the CDR3 DNA reads TGTGCCAGCAGCCCGTTGGGGCTAGCGGGGTCCTACGAGCAGTACTTC. This sequence encodes CASSPLGLAGSYEQYF. Together with reference TRBV7-9 and TRBJ2-7, the CDR3 gives the full variable domain: DTGVSQNPRHKITKRGQNVTFRCDPISEHNRLYWYRQTLGQGPEFLTYFQNEAQLEKSRLLSDRFSAERPKGSFSTLEIQRTEQGDSAMYLCASSPLGLAGSYEQYFGPGTRLTVT.

The chain employs TRBV10-2 and TRBJ2-5; D is perhaps TRBD1 or TRBD2 (5 bases each). The CDR3 extends over 14 amino acids. V lost 0 bases and J lost 5, with 10 bases in between. Germline V gives CDR1 WSHSY, CDR2 SAAADI. The CDR3 sequence is CASSESSGRETQYF. CDR3 nucleotides: TGCGCCAGCAGTGAGTCGTCGGGACGGGAGACCCAGTACTTC.

The V and J genes are TRBV28 and TRBJ1-1; TRBD1 aligns across 7 bases. V dropped 6 bases and J dropped 6; count of bases not matched to a gene: 7. Germline V CDR1 and CDR2: MDHEN, SYDVKM. There are 13 residues in the CDR3. The CDR3 coding sequence is TGTGCCAGCAGGACAGGGATTAGGTCTGAAGCTTTCTTT. Protein sequence: CASRTGIRSEAFF.

The chain links TRBV7-6 to TRBJ2-2, with 7 bases that match TRBD2. Germline values: CDR1 SGHVS, CDR2 FNYEAQ. The CDR3 runs 16 residues. V shed 2 bases and J 5 bases; nucleotides not matched to a gene: 8. CDR3 sequence reads: CASSLWAGVGTGELFF. The CDR3 DNA follows: TGTGCCAGCAGCTTATGGGCGGGAGTGGGGACCGGGGAGCTGTTTTTT.

This clone appeared once. The chain carries TRBV7-9 and TRBJ2-6, with 7 bases matching TRBD2. The CDR3 is 17 residues long. Germline assignment: CDR1 SEHNR and CDR2 FQNEAQ (reference sequence). Trimming took 4 bases from V and 3 from J; bases not matched to a gene: 9. The CDR3 sequence: CASSSKEGGYGANVLTF. The CDR3 region has the DNA TGTGCCAGCAGCTCGAAGGAGGGAGGGTATGGGGCCAACGTCCTGACTTTC. Supplemented by reference TRBV7-9 and TRBJ2-6, the full variable domain reads DTGVSQNPRHKITKRGQNVTFRCDPISEHNRLYWYRQTLGQGPEFLTYFQNEAQLEKSRLLSDRFSAERPKGSFSTLEIQRTEQGDSAMYLCASSSKEGGYGANVLTFGAGSRLTVL.

The V and J genes are TRBV5-5 and TRBJ1-5; TRBD1 might be the D (5 bases). The CDR3 sequence is 14 residues long. In germline, CDR1 is SGHKS, CDR2 YYEKEE (reference sequence). V was cut by 0 bases and J by 7 bases, with 11 bases left in between. The chain's CDR3 is CASSLVGGTQPQHF. In DNA, the CDR3 is TGTGCCAGCAGCTTGGTTGGGGGAACCCAGCCCCAGCATTTT.

The rearrangement uses TRBV7-9 and TRBJ2-1, with 7 bases matching TRBD2. V was pared by 8 bases and J by 9 bases, with 19 bases of the junction left unmatched. This CDR3 comprises 16 residues. Per the germline V gene, CDR1 is SEHNR and CDR2 is FQNEAQ (reference sequence). This CDR3 reads CASCPRVGREITEQFF. CDR3 DNA: TGTGCCAGCTGCCCTCGGGTTGGGCGGGAGATCACTGAGCAGTTCTTC.

The chain couples TRBV28 to TRBJ2-1, with D perhaps matching TRBD1 or TRBD2 (6 bases each). The CDR3 totals 12 residues. Germline V gene sequence: CDR1 MDHEN, CDR2 SYDVKM. V was shortened by 7 bases and J by 10 bases, with 14 bases between the two germline ends. CDR3 region: CASKRGGLEQFF. DNA of the CDR3: TGTGCCAGCAAGAGAGGGGGGTTAGAGCAGTTCTTC.